A selection of T cell receptor beta chains follows, all from one sample in a study of lymphopenia after photon versus proton radiotherapy. Sequencing used immunoSEQ multiplex PCR; TCRdb keeps in-frame clones, though not all of them. Of approximately 53,000 clones in the sample, approximately 92% are singletons; the top ten hold under 20%. This specimen was peripheral blood, taken from a patient treated with photon-based radiotherapy. The receptor source for this set is a woman between 35 and 50 years old with cholangiocarcinoma. Both conserved end residues are part of each CDR3. D genes are given only for firm matches. Only some rows state a clone size, as once, few, many or a class for expanded clones.

CDR3aa: CASRRQGAGGEAFF; CDR3nt: TGTGCCAGCAGGAGACAGGGGGCGGGAGGTGAAGCTTTCTTT; j_gene: TRBJ1-1; v_gene: TRBV6-5; d_gene: TRBD1; len: 14; abundance: once
CDR3aa: CASSLGGARETQYF; CDR3nt: TGTGCCAGCAGCTTGGGGGGGGCCCGAGAGACCCAGTACTTC; j_gene: TRBJ2-5; v_gene: TRBV5-6; d_gene: -; len: 14; abundance: -
CDR3aa: CASSISAGLETNYGYTF; CDR3nt: TGTGCCAGTAGTATAAGCGCAGGGCTGGAGACTAACTATGGCTACACCTTC; j_gene: TRBJ1-2; v_gene: TRBV19; d_gene: -; len: 17; abundance: -
CDR3aa: CAWTAGPGGGYTF; CDR3nt: TGTGCCTGGACGGCTGGGCCGGGGGGTGGCTACACCTTC; j_gene: TRBJ1-2; v_gene: TRBV30; d_gene: -; len: 13; abundance: -
CDR3aa: CASSPPGATGYNEQFF; CDR3nt: TGTGCCAGTAGTCCACCGGGGGCGACAGGCTACAATGAGCAGTTCTTC; j_gene: TRBJ2-1; v_gene: TRBV19; d_gene: -; len: 16; abundance: -
CDR3aa: CASSLIGGGTDTQYF; CDR3nt: TGCGCCAGCAGCCTAATAGGCGGGGGCACAGATACGCAGTATTTT; j_gene: TRBJ2-3; v_gene: TRBV5-1; d_gene: -; len: 15; abundance: -
CDR3aa: CATSRDAGTGYTF; CDR3nt: TGTGCCACCAGCAGAGATGCGGGGACGGGCTACACCTTC; j_gene: TRBJ1-2; v_gene: TRBV15; d_gene: -; len: 13; abundance: medium-sized
CDR3aa: CASSIEEVSHGYTF; CDR3nt: TGTGCCAGTAGTATAGAAGAAGTGAGCCATGGCTACACCTTC; j_gene: TRBJ1-2; v_gene: TRBV19; d_gene: -; len: 14; abundance: -
CDR3aa: CASSPGGRYNEQFF; CDR3nt: TGTGCCAGCAGCCCGGGGGGGCGTTACAATGAGCAGTTCTTC; j_gene: TRBJ2-1; v_gene: TRBV7-3; d_gene: TRBD2; len: 14; abundance: once
CDR3aa: CASSLVRSGPNTEAFF; CDR3nt: TGTGCCAGCAGCTTAGTTAGGTCGGGACCTAACACTGAAGCTTTCTTT; j_gene: TRBJ1-1; v_gene: TRBV7-9; d_gene: -; len: 16; abundance: -
CDR3aa: CASSAGERGNTGELFF; CDR3nt: TGTGCCAGCAGCGCGGGTGAGCGGGGGAACACCGGGGAGCTGTTTTTT; j_gene: TRBJ2-2; v_gene: TRBV5-6; d_gene: TRBD2; len: 16; abundance: -
CDR3aa: CASSRDTEAFF; CDR3nt: TGCGCCAGCAGCCGGGACACTGAAGCTTTCTTT; j_gene: TRBJ1-1; v_gene: TRBV5-1; d_gene: -; len: 11; abundance: -
CDR3aa: CASNQGGDEQYF; CDR3nt: TGTGCCAGCAACCAAGGGGGCGACGAGCAGTACTTC; j_gene: TRBJ2-7; v_gene: TRBV6-1; d_gene: TRBD1; len: 12; abundance: -
CDR3aa: CASSLGPSANTEAFF; CDR3nt: TGTGCCAGCAGTTTAGGTCCTTCCGCGAACACTGAAGCTTTCTTT; j_gene: TRBJ1-1; v_gene: TRBV28; d_gene: -; len: 15; abundance: -
CDR3aa: CASSYSGQVIYEQYF; CDR3nt: TGTGCCAGCAGTTACTCGGGACAGGTAATCTACGAGCAGTACTTC; j_gene: TRBJ2-7; v_gene: TRBV6-5; d_gene: TRBD1; len: 15; abundance: -
CDR3aa: CASSLGPGQGYGELFF; CDR3nt: TGTGCCAGCAGCTTAGGGCCGGGACAGGGATACGGGGAGCTGTTTTTT; j_gene: TRBJ2-2; v_gene: TRBV7-6; d_gene: TRBD1; len: 16; abundance: few
CDR3aa: CAWLPSGTSGNTIYF; CDR3nt: TGTGCCTGGCTCCCTTCAGGGACCTCTGGAAACACCATATATTTT; j_gene: TRBJ1-3; v_gene: TRBV30; d_gene: -; len: 15; abundance: -
CDR3aa: CSVEDASISGNTIYF; CDR3nt: TGCAGCGTTGAAGATGCAAGCATATCTGGAAACACCATATATTTT; j_gene: TRBJ1-3; v_gene: TRBV29-1; d_gene: -; len: 15; abundance: -
CDR3aa: CASSIQGATGELFF; CDR3nt: TGTGCCAGCAGCATTCAGGGGGCCACCGGGGAGCTGTTTTTT; j_gene: TRBJ2-2; v_gene: TRBV7-6; d_gene: TRBD1; len: 14; abundance: -
CDR3aa: CASRPWVREAYNEQFF; CDR3nt: TGCGCCAGCAGGCCTTGGGTGCGGGAGGCTTACAATGAGCAGTTCTTC; j_gene: TRBJ2-1; v_gene: TRBV5-1; d_gene: TRBD2; len: 16; abundance: -
CDR3aa: CASSSAAGVYTDTQYF; CDR3nt: TGTGCCAGCAGCTCGGCGGCGGGGGTATACACAGATACGCAGTATTTT; j_gene: TRBJ2-3; v_gene: TRBV9; d_gene: TRBD2; len: 16; abundance: -
CDR3aa: CASSPPGTMNTEAFF; CDR3nt: TGTGCCAGTAGCCCTCCAGGAACCATGAACACTGAAGCTTTCTTT; j_gene: TRBJ1-1; v_gene: TRBV19; d_gene: -; len: 15; abundance: -
CDR3aa: CASRRGTGRNTEAFF; CDR3nt: TGTGCCAGCAGACGGGGGACAGGAAGAAACACTGAAGCTTTCTTT; j_gene: TRBJ1-1; v_gene: TRBV27; d_gene: TRBD1; len: 15; abundance: -
CDR3aa: CASSPQLRGPDTQYF; CDR3nt: TGTGCCAGCAGCCCCCAATTGCGGGGTCCAGATACGCAGTATTTT; j_gene: TRBJ2-3; v_gene: TRBV7-2; d_gene: -; len: 15; abundance: -
CDR3aa: CASSPRSAYEQYF; CDR3nt: TGTGCCAGTAGTCCCCGGTCCGCCTACGAGCAGTACTTC; j_gene: TRBJ2-7; v_gene: TRBV19; d_gene: -; len: 13; abundance: -
CDR3aa: CASSLGWGNTIYF; CDR3nt: TGTGCCAGCAGCTTAGGATGGGGAAACACCATATATTTT; j_gene: TRBJ1-3; v_gene: TRBV7-2; d_gene: -; len: 13; abundance: -
CDR3aa: CASSLRGYEQYF; CDR3nt: TGTGCCAGCAGCTTGCGCGGGTACGAGCAGTACTTC; j_gene: TRBJ2-7; v_gene: TRBV13; d_gene: -; len: 12; abundance: -
CDR3aa: CAISDSRNQPQHF; CDR3nt: TGTGCCATCAGTGACAGCCGCAATCAGCCCCAGCATTTT; j_gene: TRBJ1-5; v_gene: TRBV10-3; d_gene: -; len: 13; abundance: -
CDR3aa: CASSVDISDYGYTF; CDR3nt: TGTGCCAGCAGCGTAGATATATCAGATTATGGCTACACCTTC; j_gene: TRBJ1-2; v_gene: TRBV9; d_gene: -; len: 14; abundance: -
CDR3aa: CSVAHTEAFF; CDR3nt: TGCAGCGTTGCTCACACTGAAGCTTTCTTT; j_gene: TRBJ1-1; v_gene: TRBV29-1; d_gene: -; len: 10; abundance: -
CDR3aa: CASSDGLGVDLGF; CDR3nt: TGTGCCAGCAGTGATGGGTTAGGGGTTGATTTAGGATTC; j_gene: TRBJ2-7; v_gene: TRBV6-5; d_gene: -; len: 13; abundance: few
CDR3aa: CASSRLAGDTQYF; CDR3nt: TGTGCCAGTAGTCGGCTAGCGGGGGATACGCAGTATTTT; j_gene: TRBJ2-3; v_gene: TRBV19; d_gene: TRBD2; len: 13; abundance: -
CDR3aa: CASSIAGGGNTIYF; CDR3nt: TGTGCCAGTAGTATAGCCGGAGGTGGAAACACCATATATTTT; j_gene: TRBJ1-3; v_gene: TRBV19; d_gene: -; len: 14; abundance: -
CDR3aa: CASSPQDTFLFSDTQYF; CDR3nt: TGCGCCAGCAGCCCCCAAGACACCTTCCTTTTTTCAGATACGCAGTATTTT; j_gene: TRBJ2-3; v_gene: TRBV10-2; d_gene: -; len: 17; abundance: -
CDR3aa: CASSAWDSPAGNEQFF; CDR3nt: TGTGCCAGCAGCGCCTGGGACAGTCCGGCGGGGAATGAGCAGTTCTTC; j_gene: TRBJ2-1; v_gene: TRBV9; d_gene: -; len: 16; abundance: once
CDR3aa: CASSLDPRDAETQYF; CDR3nt: TGCGCCAGCAGCTTGGACCCCCGGGACGCAGAGACCCAGTACTTC; j_gene: TRBJ2-5; v_gene: TRBV5-1; d_gene: -; len: 15; abundance: -
CDR3aa: CASSFSVGRGDEQFF; CDR3nt: TGTGCCAGCAGTTTCTCGGTTGGACGCGGGGATGAGCAGTTCTTC; j_gene: TRBJ2-1; v_gene: TRBV6-5; d_gene: -; len: 15; abundance: -
CDR3aa: CASSIPGSNTGELFF; CDR3nt: TGTGCCAGTAGTATTCCGGGGTCCAACACCGGGGAGCTGTTTTTT; j_gene: TRBJ2-2; v_gene: TRBV19; d_gene: -; len: 15; abundance: -
CDR3aa: CASRLGGSSYNEQFF; CDR3nt: TGTGCCAGCAGATTGGGGGGGAGCTCCTACAATGAGCAGTTCTTC; j_gene: TRBJ2-1; v_gene: TRBV7-2; d_gene: TRBD2; len: 15; abundance: once
CDR3aa: CASSPIPGQGLDEQFF; CDR3nt: TGTGCCAGCAGCCCCATCCCGGGACAGGGCCTCGATGAGCAGTTCTTC; j_gene: TRBJ2-1; v_gene: TRBV13; d_gene: TRBD1; len: 16; abundance: -
CDR3aa: CASSLTPSDTDTQYF; CDR3nt: TGTGCCAGCAGCTTAACGCCTTCTGACACAGATACGCAGTATTTT; j_gene: TRBJ2-3; v_gene: TRBV7-3; d_gene: -; len: 15; abundance: -
CDR3aa: CASSVSSAGSGELFF; CDR3nt: TGTGCCAGCAGCGTGAGTAGCGCGGGGTCCGGGGAGCTGTTTTTT; j_gene: TRBJ2-2; v_gene: TRBV9; d_gene: -; len: 15; abundance: once
CDR3aa: CASSSPNFAGGALGTDTQYF; CDR3nt: TGCGCCAGCAGCTCCCCCAATTTCGCGGGAGGTGCCCTTGGCACAGATACGCAGTATTTT; j_gene: TRBJ2-3; v_gene: TRBV5-1; d_gene: TRBD2; len: 20; abundance: -
CDR3aa: CASSSNTQLAEQYF; CDR3nt: TGTGCCAGCTCATCCAACACGCAGCTAGCCGAGCAGTACTTC; j_gene: TRBJ2-7; v_gene: TRBV18; d_gene: -; len: 14; abundance: -
CDR3aa: CASSVAGVGLGEQYF; CDR3nt: TGTGCCAGCAGCGTAGCGGGGGTAGGGTTAGGCGAGCAGTACTTC; j_gene: TRBJ2-7; v_gene: TRBV13; d_gene: TRBD2; len: 15; abundance: -
CDR3aa: CSATWTEIAFF; CDR3nt: TGCAGTGCTACGTGGACAGAGATAGCTTTCTTT; j_gene: TRBJ1-1; v_gene: TRBV20-1; d_gene: -; len: 11; abundance: -
CDR3aa: CASGLLTYEQYF; CDR3nt: TGCGCCAGCGGACTATTAACCTACGAGCAGTACTTC; j_gene: TRBJ2-7; v_gene: TRBV10-2; d_gene: -; len: 12; abundance: -
CDR3aa: CASSIEIFSQTHNSPLHF; CDR3nt: TGTGCCAGTAGTATAGAAATCTTCAGCCAGACACATAATTCACCCCTCCACTTT; j_gene: TRBJ1-6; v_gene: TRBV19; d_gene: -; len: 18; abundance: -